The 9 T cell receptor beta chains reported below all come from one sample, sequenced in a study of blood T cell repertoires in COVID-19. Using immunoSEQ multiplex PCR, the repertoire was profiled, and TCRdb retains in-frame clones only, with some absent. The sample records 190,000 or so clones, approximately 82% being singletons. Sequences were obtained from peripheral blood. These receptors originate from a human donor with acute or convalescent COVID-19. The donor label of this sample is uncertain.

CDR3 amino acids: CSASRAQRESGGETQYF. DNA of the CDR3: TGCAGTGCTAGTAGGGCTCAGCGGGAGAGCGGCGGAGAGACCCAGTACTTC. The chain couples TRBV20-1 to TRBJ2-5; 8 bases are shared with TRBD2. The CDR3 is 17 residues long. V dropped 3 bases and J dropped 4; count of bases not matched to a gene: 16. CDR1 DFQATT and CDR2 SNEGSKA come from the germline V gene (reference sequence).

The chain joins TRBV19 to TRBJ1-5, with 8 bases lining up with TRBD1. The CDR3 totals 17 residues. Germline V CDR1 and CDR2: LNHDA, SQIVND (reference sequence). V shed 5 bases and J 3 bases; nucleotides not matched to a gene: 12. The CDR3, as DNA: TGTGCCAGTAGTGCCGGTCTCGGACAGGGAGCCAATCAGCCCCAGCATTTT. Translation: CASSAGLGQGANQPQHF.

This chain links TRBV10-3 with TRBJ1-2; a possible D gene is TRBD1 (5 bases). In germline, CDR1 is ENHRY, CDR2 SYGVKD. The V and J ends lost 3 bases and 4 bases respectively, with 15 bases between them. The CDR3 has 15 amino acids. CDR3 amino acids: CAISEGGVPGYGYTF. CDR3 sequence (DNA): TGTGCCATCAGTGAAGGAGGGGTGCCGGGCTATGGCTACACCTTC.

The CDR3 sequence is CATSRGTAAGELFF. The CDR3 bases are TGTGCCACCAGCCGAGGGACTGCGGCCGGGGAGCTGTTTTTT. This rearrangement joins TRBV15 to TRBJ2-2; maybe TRBD2 (6 bases). V lost 5 bases and J 6 bases, leaving 13 bases between the germline ends. CDR1 is LNHNV, CDR2 YYDKDF, per germline (reference sequence). This CDR3 is built from 14 residues.

V and J are TRBV9 and TRBJ2-2; 8 nucleotides align to TRBD1. Trimming took 4 bases from V and 5 from J; bases not matched to a gene: 7. There are 15 residues in the CDR3. Germline V gene lookup returns CDR1 SGDLS and CDR2 YYNGEE. The CDR3 coding sequence is TGTGCCAGCAGCTTCGGGACAGGACCGACCGGGGAGCTGTTTTTT. Its translation is CASSFGTGPTGELFF.

The chain recombines TRBV5-4 with TRBJ1-4; D may be TRBD1 (5 bases). CDR3 length: 14 residues. V lost 5 bases and J 8 bases, leaving 16 bases between the germline ends. CDR1 and CDR2 (germline): SGHNT, YYREEE (reference sequence). The CDR3 spells CASRLGGDGEKLFF. In DNA form, the CDR3 reads TGTGCCAGCAGATTAGGAGGGGATGGCGAAAAACTGTTTTTT.

CDR3 DNA sequence: TGTGCCAGCAGCCACCTTGGACAGGCCCGCTCCTACGAGCAGTACTTC. Protein product: CASSHLGQARSYEQYF. The chain carries TRBV14 and TRBJ2-7; 7 nucleotides line up with TRBD1. The CDR3 consists of 16 residues. From germline, CDR1 is SGHDN and CDR2 FVKESK. J lost 0 bases, V lost 3 bases, and 8 bases had no gene match.

The rearrangement joins TRBV6-5 to TRBJ2-1; 8 bases agree with TRBD2. The CDR3 is 14 residues long. Per germline, CDR1 MNHEY and CDR2 SVGAGI. The junction had 11 bases not matched to a gene; V was cut back by 8 bases and J by 8 bases. Here the CDR3 reads CASRQSGGLDEQFF. CDR3 nucleotides: TGTGCCAGCCGTCAATCGGGAGGGCTCGATGAGCAGTTCTTC.

The table lists this clone with a few counts. The rearrangement uses TRBV5-5 and TRBJ2-3; 12 positions match TRBD2. Germline CDR1 SGHKS, CDR2 YYEKEE (reference sequence). The CDR3 runs 17 residues. Losses at the gene ends were 1 base for V and 4 bases for J; bases not matched to a gene: 7. In nucleotides, the CDR3 is TGTGCCAGCAGCTTGCGACTAGCGGGAGTTAGGGCAGATACGCAGTATTTT. Amino acids: CASSLRLAGVRADTQYF.